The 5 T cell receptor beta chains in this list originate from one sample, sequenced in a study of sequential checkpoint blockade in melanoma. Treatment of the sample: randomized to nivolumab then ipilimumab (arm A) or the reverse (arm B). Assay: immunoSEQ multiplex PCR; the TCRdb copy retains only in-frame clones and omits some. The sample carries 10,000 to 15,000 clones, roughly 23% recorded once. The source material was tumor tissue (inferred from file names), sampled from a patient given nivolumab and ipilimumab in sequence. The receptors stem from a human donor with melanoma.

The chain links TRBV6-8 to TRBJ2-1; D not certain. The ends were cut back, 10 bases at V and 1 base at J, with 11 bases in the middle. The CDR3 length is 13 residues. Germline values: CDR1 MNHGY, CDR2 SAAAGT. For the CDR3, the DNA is TGTGCCATCTCGTGGGGATCCTACAATGAGCAGTTCTTC. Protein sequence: CAISWGSYNEQFF.

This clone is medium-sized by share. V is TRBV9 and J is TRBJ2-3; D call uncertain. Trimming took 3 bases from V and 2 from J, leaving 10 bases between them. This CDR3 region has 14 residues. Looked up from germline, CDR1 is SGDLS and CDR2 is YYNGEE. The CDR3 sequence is CASSGRRHTDTQYF. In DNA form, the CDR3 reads TGTGCCAGCAGCGGGCGACGCCACACAGATACGCAGTATTTT.

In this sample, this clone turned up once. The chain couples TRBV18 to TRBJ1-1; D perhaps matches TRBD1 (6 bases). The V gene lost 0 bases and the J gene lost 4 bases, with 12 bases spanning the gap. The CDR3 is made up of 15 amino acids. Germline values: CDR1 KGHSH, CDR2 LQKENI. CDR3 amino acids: CASSPPAGAGTEAFF. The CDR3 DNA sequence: TGTGCCAGCTCACCACCCGCAGGGGCGGGCACTGAAGCTTTCTTT.

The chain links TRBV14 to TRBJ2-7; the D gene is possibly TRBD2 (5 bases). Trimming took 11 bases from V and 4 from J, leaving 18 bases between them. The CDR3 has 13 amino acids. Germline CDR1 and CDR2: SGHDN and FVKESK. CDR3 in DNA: TGTGCCTCCCGGGGAGACGGGGATTACGAGCAGTACTTC. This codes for CASRGDGDYEQYF.

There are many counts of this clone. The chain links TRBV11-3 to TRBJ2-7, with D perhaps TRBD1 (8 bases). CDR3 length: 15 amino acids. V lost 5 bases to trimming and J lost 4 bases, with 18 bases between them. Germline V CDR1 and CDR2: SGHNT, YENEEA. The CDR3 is CASSPGGTGSYEQYF. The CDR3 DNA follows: TGTGCCAGCAGCCCCGGGGGGACAGGCTCTTACGAGCAGTACTTC. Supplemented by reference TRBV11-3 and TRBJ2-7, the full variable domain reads EAGVVQSPRYKIIEKKQPVAFWCNPISGHNTLYWYLQNLGQGPELLIRYENEEAVDDSQLPKDRFSAERLKGVDSTLKIQPAELGDSAVYLCASSPGGTGSYEQYFGPGTRLTVT.